This T cell receptor beta chain was identified in a study of shared clonotypes between healthy human individuals. Overall study: With ages of 18 to 49, the donors were a couple of women and three men.

Source study methods: Filtering differed because ImmunoSEQ produced junction-only sequences that carried no quality scores. Profiled with immunoSEQ multiplex PCR; TCRdb holds only in-frame clones, not every one. The V and J calls and the clone size are those of that table, but D and trimming were determined from the DNA. The sample records about 2 million clones, roughly 94% being singletons. About this clone: Its cognate antigen is unknown.

Study results and caveats: The study's rarefaction showed incomplete sorted-subset sequencing despite large depth.

Cells designated naive CD8 were CD45RO-negative and were positively selected for CCR7, with terminally differentiated effector memory CD45RA+ cells excluded. The clonotype originates from a man aged 18 to 29 in good health. Sequencing was done on a sample of naive CD8+ T cells sorted from blood.

As DNA, the CDR3 is TGTGCCAGCAGTACCCTCGGGGACAGTGAGACCCAGTACTTC. Translation gives CASSTLGDSETQYF. The chain employs TRBV6-5 and TRBJ2-5; 7 nucleotides agree with TRBD1. The V and J ends lost 5 bases and 5 bases, in that order; junction bases with no gene match: 8. Germline CDR1 is MNHEY and CDR2 is SVGAGI. The CDR3 spans 14 residues.